This TCR beta chain derives from a study of blood T cell repertoires in COVID-19. Across the whole study: T cells, B-cell-depleted T cells, or PBMCs supplied cDNA or gDNA.

How the authors handled the data: Estimation of nucleated cell counts was performed using reference gene primer amplification. The protocol was immunoSEQ multiplex PCR, while the TCRdb copy is restricted to in-frame clones and leaves out a portion. V and J calls and clone size are those listed in that table; D and trimming were worked out from the DNA. Among 350,000 to 450,000 clones, around 85% were seen once, and the ten largest hold 3.6%. Germline V gene sequence: CDR1 SEHNR, CDR2 FQNEAQ (reference sequence). With 7 bases removed from V and 4 bases from J, the gap between germline ends came to 13 bases. The CDR3 consists of 13 residues.

The V gene is TRBV7-9, the J gene TRBJ1-2, with D perhaps matching TRBD1 (6 bases). Sequenced material: peripheral blood. This TCR was sampled from a woman aged 18-30 years with acute or convalescent COVID-19. The DNA for the CDR3 is TGTGCCAGCACCCTGAGGGGGACCTATGGCTACACCTTC. Protein product: CASTLRGTYGYTF.